This T cell receptor beta chain was identified during a study of CD8 T cells in ankylosing spondylitis. Study-level results: Ankylosing spondylitis blood appeared to carry a characteristic TCR beta motif of several highly homologous variants.

In its sample, this clonotype was seen a few times. The antigen is unknown. The CDR3 contains 16 residues. The germline V gene encodes CDR1 SGHTA and CDR2 FQGTGA. Between the trimmed V and J ends, which lost 5 bases and 6 bases, there was a span of 20 bases. TCRdb independently ran MiXCR on the 5' RACE reads; one entry per CDR3 protein. The table records a few hundred thousand distinct CDR3 sequences, 20% to 25% of them present only once. The chain is built from TRBV7-3 and TRBJ2-1; perhaps D is TRBD1 or TRBD2 (6 bases each). Sequencing input: blood, either unsorted or a sorted T cell fraction (not recorded which). This TCR was sampled from a male donor with ankylosing spondylitis. The CDR3 spells CASSKVGGISTNEQFF. DNA of the CDR3: TGTGCCAGCAGCAAGGTGGGGGGCATCTCCACCAATGAGCAGTTCTTC.